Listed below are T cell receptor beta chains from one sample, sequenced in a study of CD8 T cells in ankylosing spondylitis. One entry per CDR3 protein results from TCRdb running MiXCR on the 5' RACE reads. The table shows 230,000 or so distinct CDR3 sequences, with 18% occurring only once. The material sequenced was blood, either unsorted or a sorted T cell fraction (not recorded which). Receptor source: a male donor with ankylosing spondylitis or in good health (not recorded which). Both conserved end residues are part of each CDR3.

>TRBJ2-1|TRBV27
CASSFSRTGEGEQFF
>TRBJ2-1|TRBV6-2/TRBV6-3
CASSRDITSGRDNEQFF
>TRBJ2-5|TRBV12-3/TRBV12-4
CASSLAQYKQETQYF
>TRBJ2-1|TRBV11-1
CASSLPKWTSGGNYNEQFF
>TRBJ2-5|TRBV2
CASSAGGGTDATQETQYF
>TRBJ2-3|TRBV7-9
CASSLFPTDTQYF
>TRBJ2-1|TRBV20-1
CSANEHPGGYVDEQFF
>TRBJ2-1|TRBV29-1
CSVDPGQTVNEQFF
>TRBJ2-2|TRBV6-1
CASSEWLAGGAGELFF
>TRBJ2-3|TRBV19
CASAGTSGSTDTQYF
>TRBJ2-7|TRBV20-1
CSAERGIQFDEQYF
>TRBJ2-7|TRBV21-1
CASTKANQGVEQYF
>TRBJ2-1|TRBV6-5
CASSYRQRNEQFF
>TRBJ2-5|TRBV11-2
CASSLTLGLPDETQYF
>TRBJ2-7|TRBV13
CASSLGPVEQYF
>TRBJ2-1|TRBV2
CASGWPEHYNEQFF
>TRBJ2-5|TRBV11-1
CASSSKISGTSPGSWETQYF
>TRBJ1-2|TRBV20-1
CSAELTGGTYGYTF
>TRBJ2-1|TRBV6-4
CASREAGGSYNEQFF
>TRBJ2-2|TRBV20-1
CSARTLAREIGELFF
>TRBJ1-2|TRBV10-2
CASSESPGIYGYTF
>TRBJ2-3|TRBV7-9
CASGWEFRTDTQYF
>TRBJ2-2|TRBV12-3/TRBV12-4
CASRPGGLGTGELFF
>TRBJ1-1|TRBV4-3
CASSQDNTEAFF
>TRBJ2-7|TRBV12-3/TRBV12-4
CASSLSNRVHEQYF
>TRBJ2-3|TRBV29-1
CSVYSSGGTTDTQYF
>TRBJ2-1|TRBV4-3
CASSRDVAGGVRNEQFF
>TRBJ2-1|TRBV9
CASSRRPVHEQFF
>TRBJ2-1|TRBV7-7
CASSSPTGNEQFF
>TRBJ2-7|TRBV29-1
CSVGLAETYEQYF
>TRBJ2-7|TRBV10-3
CAISNREIAYEQYF